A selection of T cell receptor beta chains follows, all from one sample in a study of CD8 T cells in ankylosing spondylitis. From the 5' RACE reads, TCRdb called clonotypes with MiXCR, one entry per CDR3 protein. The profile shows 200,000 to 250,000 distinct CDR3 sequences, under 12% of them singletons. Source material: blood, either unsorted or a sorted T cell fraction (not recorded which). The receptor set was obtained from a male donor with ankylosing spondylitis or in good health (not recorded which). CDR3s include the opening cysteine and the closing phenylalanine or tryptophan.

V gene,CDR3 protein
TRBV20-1,CSARVSGEYNEQFF
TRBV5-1,CASSLDSVNTGELFF
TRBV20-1,CSASPQGTRTGELFF
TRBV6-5,CASSYVLDGGYEQYF
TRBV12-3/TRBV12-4,CASSLEGAKTEAFF
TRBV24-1,CATSDSGRSSNQPQHF
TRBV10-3,CAITPFGLAEDGEQFF
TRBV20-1,CSAKPTGSYNEQFF
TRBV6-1,CASRTGASGANVLTF
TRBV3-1,CASSQTSGGLTGTQYF
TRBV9,CASRAGQGNSPLHF
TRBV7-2,CASSLEAGVRETQYF
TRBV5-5,CASSLRSGLATETQYF
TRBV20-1,CSAVGGKYNEQFF
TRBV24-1,CATSDPTGGASRTGELFF
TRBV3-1,CASSQERPPQAGELFF
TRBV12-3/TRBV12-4,CASGIGNTIYF
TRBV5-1,CASSHPGGGTEAFF
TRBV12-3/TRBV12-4,CASSLERDEQYF
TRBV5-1,CASSLEHPGSTEAFF
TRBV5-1,CASSRRSWPQHF
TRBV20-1,CSAPSPGNGNTIYF
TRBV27,CASSPRLAVSEQFF
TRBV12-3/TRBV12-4,CASSTNSGNTIYF
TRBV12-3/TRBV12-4,CASSPGYEQFF
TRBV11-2,CASSRDRGPGSLHF
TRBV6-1,CASNGQGYYEQYF
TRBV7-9,CASSARGALYEQYF
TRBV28,CASSSTGEGTNSPLHF
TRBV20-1,CSARDGAGWQETQYF
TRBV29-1,CSVGTGLNTEAFF